The clone carrying this T cell receptor (beta chain) was seen repeatedly, ten times or more. Its antigen is unknown. The sample originates from a study of glioma-infiltrating T cells. Study results and limitations: Tissue-blood divergence was below expectation in non-neoplastic patients, above in gliomas. Very few CDR3 sequences were shared between tissue and blood.

Using RNA template, CDR3s of TCR alpha and beta were amplified with iRepertoire arm-PCR. Input was roughly 95-400 ng of tissue mRNA or PBMC total RNA. Each CDR3 protein is one row after TCRdb ran MiXCR on the multiplex PCR reads. This table holds roughly 120,000 distinct CDR3 sequences, 23% found once. V was trimmed by 5 bases and J by 4 bases, leaving 14 bases between them. In germline, CDR1 is MNHEY, CDR2 SMNVEV (reference sequence). The length of the CDR3 is 14 residues. The chain couples TRBV27 to TRBJ1-2, with D possibly being TRBD1 (6 bases). Sequenced: glioma tissue, nonneoplastic brain tissue, or PBMCs (not recorded which). The sequence came from a human donor with low-grade glioma or glioblastoma, undergoing nonglioma brain surgery, or in good health (not recorded which). This CDR3 reads CASSAQGGGYGYTF. As DNA, the CDR3 is TGTGCCAGCAGTGCACAGGGAGGCGGCTATGGCTACACCTTC.